Listed below are T cell receptor beta chains from one sample, sequenced in a study of response to subunit inactivated influenza vaccine. TCRdb itself ran the RT-PCR reads through MiXCR, one entry per CDR3 protein. Of roughly 500,000 distinct CDR3 sequences in the sample, under 25% were seen once. The data also belong to a second study, concerning T cells expressing NK-cell markers.

Sequencing used CD4+ T cells sorted from PBMCs, obtained 11 to 12 days after vaccination. All receptors derive from a man aged 45-65 years who received an inactivated influenza vaccine. The CDR3 runs from the conserved cysteine through the conserved F or W. The D gene is left open where the match is weak. Clone size is shown for a subset of rows, as once, few, many or a class of expanded clone.

>NA|TRBJ2-5|TRBD2|15|TRBV7-2
CASRLAGGPKETQYF
TGTGCCAGCAGACTAGCGGGAGGCCCTAAAGAGACCCAGTACTTC
>NA|TRBJ1-2|TRBD1|14|TRBV3-1
CASSARDRGGGYTF
TGTGCCAGCAGCGCTCGTGACAGGGGCGGTGGCTACACCTTC
>NA|TRBJ2-1|TRBD1|17|TRBV20-1
CSASDRQGSASYNEQFF
TGCAGTGCTAGTGACCGACAGGGATCGGCCTCCTACAATGAGCAGTTCTTC
>NA|TRBJ2-1|TRBD2|17|TRBV20-1
CSASQRLARSIDNEQFF
TGCAGTGCTTCTCAAAGACTAGCAAGGAGTATCGACAATGAGCAGTTCTTC
>many|TRBJ2-2|NA|14|TRBV11-2
CASSFGGITGELFF
TGTGCCAGCAGCTTTGGAGGGATCACCGGGGAGCTGTTTTTT
>NA|TRBJ2-5|NA|13|TRBV20-1
CSAHLARKETQYF
TGCAGTGCTCACCTAGCGAGGAAAGAGACCCAGTACTTC
>NA|TRBJ2-5|TRBD2|17|TRBV5-1
CASSLARTSGRKETQYF
TGCGCCAGCAGCTTGGCTAGGACTAGCGGGAGGAAAGAGACCCAGTACTTC
>NA|TRBJ2-3|TRBD2|17|TRBV4-2
CASSQGTGTSGVDTQYF
TGTGCCAGCAGCCAGGGGACCGGGACTAGCGGGGTGGATACGCAGTATTTT
>few|TRBJ2-1|NA|13|TRBV11-2
CASSIDRRDEQFF
TGTGCCAGCAGTATAGACAGGAGGGATGAGCAGTTCTTC
>few|TRBJ2-5|NA|12|TRBV28
CAEAGRSETQYF
TGTGCCGAGGCGGGCAGGAGCGAGACCCAGTACTTC
>NA|TRBJ1-1|NA|16|TRBV11-3
CASSSPLGVENTEAFF
TGTGCCAGCAGCTCCCCCCTCGGGGTTGAGAACACTGAAGCTTTCTTT